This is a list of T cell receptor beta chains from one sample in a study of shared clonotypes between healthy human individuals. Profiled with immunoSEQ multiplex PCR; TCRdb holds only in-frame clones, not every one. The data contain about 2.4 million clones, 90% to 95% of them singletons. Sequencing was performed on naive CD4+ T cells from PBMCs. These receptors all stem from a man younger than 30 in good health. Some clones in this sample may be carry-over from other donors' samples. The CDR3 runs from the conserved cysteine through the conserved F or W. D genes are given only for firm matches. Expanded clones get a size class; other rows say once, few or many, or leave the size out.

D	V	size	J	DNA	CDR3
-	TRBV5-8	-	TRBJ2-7	TGTGCCAGCAGCTCCTGGTTCAGCGGGTGGTACGAGCAGTACTTC	CASSSWFSGWYEQYF
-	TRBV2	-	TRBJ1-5	TGTGCCAGCAGTGACAGGACTGCGCAGCCCCAGCATTTT	CASSDRTAQPQHF
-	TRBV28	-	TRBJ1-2	TGTGCCAGCAGTTGGGGGGGTGGCTACACCTTC	CASSWGGGYTF
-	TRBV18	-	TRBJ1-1	TGTGCCAGCTCACCTCCAGGAAACACTGAAGCTTTCTTT	CASSPPGNTEAFF
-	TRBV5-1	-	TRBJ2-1	TGCGCCAGCAGCTTACGGGAGTTGGTTTACAATGAGCAGTTCTTC	CASSLRELVYNEQFF
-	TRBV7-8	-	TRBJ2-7	TGTGCCAGCAGCTTTACAGGGTCCTATAAGGGGTACTTC	CASSFTGSYKGYF
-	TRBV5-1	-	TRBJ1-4	TGCGCCAGCAGCTCCGCACAGGGCGGGTCAGGAGAAAAACTGTTTTTT	CASSSAQGGSGEKLFF
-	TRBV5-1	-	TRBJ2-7	TGCGCCAGCAGCTTGTCTGGTTCTCCCTCCGAGCAGTACTTC	CASSLSGSPSEQYF
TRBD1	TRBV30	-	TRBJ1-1	TGTGCCTGGAGCGACAGGGGGCTTGGGAACACTGAAGCTTTCTTT	CAWSDRGLGNTEAFF
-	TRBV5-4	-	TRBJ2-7	TGTGCCAGCAGCCTTGGTGGGACAAGATCCTACGAGCAGTACTTC	CASSLGGTRSYEQYF
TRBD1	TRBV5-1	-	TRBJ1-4	TGCGCCAGCCGGAGTGGGACAGGGCGGGAAAAACTGTTTTTT	CASRSGTGREKLFF
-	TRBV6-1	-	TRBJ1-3	TGTGCCAGCAGTGATCGTGGGGGCGGAAACACCATATATTTT	CASSDRGGGNTIYF
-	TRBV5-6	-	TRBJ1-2	TGTGCCAGCAGCTTGAGGGGAGCTAACTATGGCTACACCTTC	CASSLRGANYGYTF
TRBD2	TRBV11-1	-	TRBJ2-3	TGTGCCAGCAGCCCTAGAGGGACTAGCGGCCTCCCCCACCAGGATACGCAGTATTTT	CASSPRGTSGLPHQDTQYF
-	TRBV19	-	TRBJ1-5	TGTGCCAGTTCCCATGGGACAATTAGCAATCAGCCCCAGCATTTT	CASSHGTISNQPQHF
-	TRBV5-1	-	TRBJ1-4	TGCGCCAGCGCGATCGCAGGGCAAGCAACTAATGAAAAACTGTTTTTT	CASAIAGQATNEKLFF
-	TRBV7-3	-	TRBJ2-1	TGTGCCAGCAGCTTAGGAGGGGGCAACTACAATGAGCAGTTCTTC	CASSLGGGNYNEQFF
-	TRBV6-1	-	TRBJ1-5	TGTGCCAGCAGTGACCCACCTGGCAATCAGCCCCAGCATTTT	CASSDPPGNQPQHF
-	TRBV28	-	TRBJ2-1	TGTGCCAGCAGTCTCGAGGGCGTCTCGTTCTTC	CASSLEGVSFF
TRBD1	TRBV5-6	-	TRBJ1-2	TGTGCCAGCAGCTTGTTGCAGGGGGCAGGCGGCTACACCTTC	CASSLLQGAGGYTF
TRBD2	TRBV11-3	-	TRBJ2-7	TGTGCCAGCAGCTTAGCGGGAGGGATGCAGTACTTC	CASSLAGGMQYF
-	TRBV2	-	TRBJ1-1	TGTGCCAGCAGCGCCCGGACAGTTACTCTGAACACTGAAGCTTTCTTT	CASSARTVTLNTEAFF
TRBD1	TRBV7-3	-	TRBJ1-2	TGTGCCAGCAGCCCGGGACAGGAGAGGAGCTATGGCTACACCTTC	CASSPGQERSYGYTF
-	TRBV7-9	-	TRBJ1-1	TGTGCCAGCAGAGACGCCGGGACGGCGAACACTGAAGCTTTCTTT	CASRDAGTANTEAFF
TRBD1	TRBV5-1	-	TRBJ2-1	TGCGCCAGCAGCCCGCCCGGGACAGGGGGAAATGAGCAGTTCTTC	CASSPPGTGGNEQFF
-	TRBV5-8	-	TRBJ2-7	TGTGCCAGCAGCTTGTTGCGGCATGACGAGCAGTACTTC	CASSLLRHDEQYF
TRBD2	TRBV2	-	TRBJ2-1	TGTGCCAGCAGTGGTCTAGCGGGAGAATATGAGCAGTTCTTC	CASSGLAGEYEQFF
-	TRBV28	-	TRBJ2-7	TGTGCCAGCCAAGAAAGGGGGAACGAGCAGTACTTC	CASQERGNEQYF
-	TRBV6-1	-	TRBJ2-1	TGTGCCAGCAGTGTTACCCCTTCCAATGAGCAGTTCTTC	CASSVTPSNEQFF
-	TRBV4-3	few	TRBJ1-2	TGCGCCAGCAGCCGCACCGGGACGGCACCAGGCTACACCTTC	CASSRTGTAPGYTF
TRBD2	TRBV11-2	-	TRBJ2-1	TGTGCCAGCAACTTAAAGCGGGAGGTTAATGAGCAGTTCTTC	CASNLKREVNEQFF
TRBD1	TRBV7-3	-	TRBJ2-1	TGTGCCAGCAGCCAGGGGGATGAGCAGTTCTTC	CASSQGDEQFF
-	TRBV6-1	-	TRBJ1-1	TGTGCCAGCAAGGGGCCGAGCGGCACTGAAGCTTTCTTT	CASKGPSGTEAFF
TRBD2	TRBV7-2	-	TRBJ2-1	TGTGCCAGCAGCTTAGGGCGGGGGTACTCCTACAATGAGCAGTTCTTC	CASSLGRGYSYNEQFF
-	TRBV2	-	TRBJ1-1	TGTGCCAGCAGCGGACTGAGGGCGTACACTGAAGCTTTCTTT	CASSGLRAYTEAFF
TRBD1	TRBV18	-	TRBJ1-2	TGTGCCAGCTCAATTACTGCCTCAGGGGGCTCGAGCGACTATGGCTACACCTTC	CASSITASGGSSDYGYTF
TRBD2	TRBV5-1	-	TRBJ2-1	TGCGCCAGCAGCTTGGAGGCTAGCGGGAGATACAATGAGCAGTTCTTC	CASSLEASGRYNEQFF
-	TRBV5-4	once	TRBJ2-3	TGTGCCAGCAGCTTGGAGGGCAGGGCGGACACAGATACGCAGTATTTT	CASSLEGRADTDTQYF